This TCR beta chain was sequenced for a study of blood T cells in healthy people across ages (dated by TCRdb to about 2015). Some background on the complete study: In model experiments, template switching captured roughly one uniquely barcoded TCR beta cDNA molecule for every two T cells. Using deep sequencing normalized with unique cDNA molecular identifiers, the study measured how TCR beta repertoire diversity changes with age. The donors were split into four age groups: young (average 16 years), middle-aged (39), aged (62) and long-lived (roughly 77). To avoid experimental bias, donors of different ages were spread randomly across the sequencing lanes. Two additional independent replicas of 1 million unique cDNA reads from the same blood draw were analyzed for two donors (one aged 18 to 29 and one aged 80 or older). What the research found in general, with its limitations: Estimates of total diversity based on one million sequenced T cells were regarded as lower bounds and as underestimates. Compared with the aged group, the long-lived group had more naive CD4+ T cells, fewer expanded clones and increased TCR diversity, a pattern suggesting age selection. Because the CMV infection status of the donors was unknown, age-related changes in expanded clonotypes may potentially have been confounded. Because profiling used bulk unsorted PBMCs, naive and antigen-experienced compartments could not be compared conclusively. There was a strong correlation between observed TCR beta diversity and the percentage of naive T cells measured by flow cytometry. As age increased, observed TCR beta diversity per million T cells dropped in a roughly linear way, and a significant reduction was already evident by age 40.

Receptor libraries were prepared by 5' RACE. Sequencer: Illumina HiSeq 2500. A second PCR of roughly 6 to 12 cycles was performed with a sample-barcoded 5' primer and a J-beta primer mix. A unique molecular identifier was introduced onto each TCR beta cDNA molecule by a template-switch 5' adaptor carrying 12 random nucleotides. Each sample yielded at least 2.5 million CDR3-containing paired-end reads. The Mint cDNA synthesis kit, primed by a TRBC-specific oligonucleotide, was used to synthesize first-strand cDNA from all RNA. All cDNA was treated with uracil-DNA glycosylase and then went through a first 18-cycle PCR with the universal primers M1SS and BC2_uni_R. The authors' pipeline ran thus. Each sample was normalized by randomly selecting 1 million high-quality reads, each carrying a distinct molecular identifier. Instead of being binned into consensus sequences, reads with shared molecular identifiers were discarded. MiTCR, set to a Q25 quality threshold and the strictest error-elimination algorithm, was used for CDR3 identification, clonotype clustering and error correction. Lower-bound total TCR beta diversity was estimated with a nonparametric unseen species model using Euler transformation. TCRdb reprocessing: public reads trimmed at Q25 with fastp, clones called with MiXCR, in-frame beta chains kept. Entries are consolidated by CDR3 protein sequence, retaining the most common genes and DNA. In this record, the V and J calls reflect TCRdb's handling and not the investigators' own analysis. This sample gives about 640,000 distinct CDR3 sequences in total; about 54% of them show up just once. More than 35% of the sample goes to the ten largest clones.

On this clonotype: The antigen this receptor binds is unknown. No per-base quality is available; no much larger clone lies one base away.

Including cysteine and phenylalanine, the CDR3 has 18 amino acids. Only the CDR3 region is kept as DNA, spanning 54 bases read in frame from base 1. The junction shows trimming of 6 bases on V and 1 base on J, plus 22 bases between the germline ends. Taken from the germline V gene, the CDR1 and CDR2 loops are MGHRA and YSYEKL. Systemically healthy Caucasian individuals from Russia, about 38 in total and aged about 6 to 95 years, were included as donors. About 10 milliliters of peripheral blood were drawn from each donor into EDTA-treated Vacutainer tubes. Ficoll-Paque density-gradient centrifugation was used to isolate PBMCs, with at least 7 million obtained per sample. Trizol reagent was used to extract total RNA from the PBMCs, yielding at least 6 micrograms per sample. Naive CD45RAhigh/CD27high T cell percentages were measured by flow cytometry on a PBMC aliquot from every donor.

This TCR came from a man between 60 and 75 years old in good health. Sequencing was performed on blood. The chain is encoded by TRBV4-1 joined to TRBJ1-5; the best D guess is TRBD1, with 5 bases matching. The CDR3 reads as follows: CASRRTPAGTESNQPQHF. The nucleotides are TGCGCCAGCAGACGAACGCCTGCCGGGACCGAAAGCAATCAGCCCCAGCATTTT.